This T cell receptor beta chain was observed in a study of blood T cells in healthy people across ages (dated by TCRdb to the mid-2010s). For the wider study: In model experiments, roughly one uniquely barcoded TCR beta cDNA molecule per two T cells was captured by template switching. To avoid experimental bias, donors of different ages were spread randomly across the sequencing lanes. Using the same blood draw, the study looked at two additional independent replicas of 1 million unique cDNA reads for two donors, one aged 18 to 30 and the other aged 80 or older. The study measured age-related changes in TCR beta repertoire diversity using deep sequencing normalized with unique cDNA molecular identifiers. Donors were grouped into four age groups: young (average 16 years), middle-aged (roughly 38), aged (around 66) and long-lived (around 80).

Relative to germline, V is missing 1 base and J is missing 6 bases, with 2 bases of the junction outside any gene match. The CDR3 measures 13 amino acids from cysteine to phenylalanine. Just CDR3 DNA is preserved here, 39 bases in frame from base 1. The germline V gene gives CDR1 as SGHTA and CDR2 as FQGNSA. In the case of this clonotype: Its recognized antigen is unknown. No quality values exist for individual bases; no much larger clone is one base distant.

Overall study results and their limits: Compared with the aged group, more naive CD4+ T cells, fewer expanded clones and increased TCR diversity were shown by the long-lived group, suggesting age selection. The CMV infection status of donors was not known, potentially confounding age-related changes in expanded clonotypes. Total diversity estimates from one million sequenced T cells were considered lower bounds and underestimates. The percentage of naive T cells measured by flow cytometry correlated strongly with observed TCR beta diversity. Conclusive comparison of naive and antigen-experienced compartments was prevented by the profiling of bulk unsorted PBMCs. Observed TCR beta diversity per million T cells fell roughly linearly with age, and a significant reduction was already apparent by age about 43.

Donors were a few dozen systemically healthy Caucasian individuals from Russia aged roughly 6 to 95 years. Each donor gave 8 to 10 milliliters of peripheral blood, drawn into EDTA-treated Vacutainer tubes. Ficoll-Paque density-gradient centrifugation was used to isolate PBMCs, with at least 7 million obtained per sample. Total RNA was extracted from PBMCs with Trizol reagent, with at least 5 micrograms obtained per sample. The percentages of naive CD45RAhigh/CD27high T cells were determined by flow cytometry on a PBMC aliquot from every donor. Libraries were made using 5' RACE. Instrument on record: Illumina HiSeq 2500. A second about 7 to 12 cycle PCR used a sample-barcoded 5' primer and a J-beta primer mix. Each TCR beta cDNA molecule received a unique molecular identifier from a template-switch 5' adaptor carrying 12 random nucleotides. Each sample yielded at least 3 million CDR3-containing paired-end reads. First-strand cDNA synthesis was performed from all RNA using the Mint cDNA synthesis kit, with priming by a TRBC-specific oligonucleotide. All cDNA was treated with uracil-DNA glycosylase and then went through a first 18-cycle PCR with the universal primers M1SS and BC2_uni_R. The study's own analysis went as follows. Each sample was normalized by randomly selecting 1 million high-quality reads, each carrying a distinct molecular identifier. Instead of being binned into consensus sequences, reads with shared molecular identifiers were discarded. CDR3 identification, clonotype clustering and error correction used MiTCR with a Q25 quality threshold and the strictest error-elimination algorithm. A nonparametric unseen species model with Euler transformation was used to estimate a lower bound on total TCR beta diversity. The raw public data were reprocessed by TCRdb itself: fastp quality trimming at Q25, MiXCR clonotype calling, in-frame beta chains only. Every CDR3 protein is listed once, alongside the most common genes and DNA of its rows. The V and J calls come from TCRdb's annotation, not from the publication. A total of some 1.5 million distinct CDR3 sequences appear in this sample, over 25% of them only once. The ten largest clones represent 6.5% to 8.5% of the sample.

The specimen sequenced was blood. The sequence derives from a woman aged 30 to 39 in good health. Recombination joined TRBV7-2 with TRBJ1-1; TRBD1 lines up with 7 middle nucleotides. Here is the DNA: TGTGCCAGCAGCTTAGTAGGGGGCGCTGAAGCTTTCTTT. Its translation reads: CASSLVGGAEAFF.